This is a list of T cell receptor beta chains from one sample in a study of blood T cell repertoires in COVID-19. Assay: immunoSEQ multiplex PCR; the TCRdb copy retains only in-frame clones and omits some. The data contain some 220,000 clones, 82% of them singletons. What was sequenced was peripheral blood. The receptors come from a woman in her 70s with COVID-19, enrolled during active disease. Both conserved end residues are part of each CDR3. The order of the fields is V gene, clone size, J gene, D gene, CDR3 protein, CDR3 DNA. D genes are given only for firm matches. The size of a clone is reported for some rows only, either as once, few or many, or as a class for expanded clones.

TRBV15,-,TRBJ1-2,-,CATSRDRQGLGYTF,TGTGCCACCAGCAGAGATCGCCAGGGTCTTGGCTACACCTTC
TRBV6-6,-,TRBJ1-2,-,CASSSSDGYGYTF,TGTGCCAGCAGTTCCTCAGACGGGTATGGCTACACCTTC
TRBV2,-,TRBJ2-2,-,CASSFSPRDTGELFF,TGTGCCAGCAGTTTTAGCCCGCGGGACACCGGGGAGCTGTTTTTT
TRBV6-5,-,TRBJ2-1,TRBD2,CASSTGTTNNEQFF,TGTGCCAGCAGTACCGGGACTACAAACAATGAGCAGTTCTTC
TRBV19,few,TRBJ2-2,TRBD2,CASSIPGGVPGELFF,TGTGCCAGTAGTATTCCGGGAGGAGTTCCCGGGGAGCTGTTTTTT
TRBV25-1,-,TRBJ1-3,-,CATVSSGNTIYF,TGTGCCACCGTCTCCTCCGGAAACACCATATATTTT
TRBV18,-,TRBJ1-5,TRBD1,CASSPVIGQELNQPQHF,TGTGCCAGCTCACCGGTGATCGGACAGGAGCTCAATCAGCCCCAGCATTTT
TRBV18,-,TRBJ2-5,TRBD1,CASSPPTDRGEETQYF,TGTGCCAGCTCACCACCTACCGACAGGGGGGAAGAGACCCAGTACTTC
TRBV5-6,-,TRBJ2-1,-,CASSLKQFGNEQFF,TGTGCCAGCAGCTTGAAACAGTTCGGCAATGAGCAGTTCTTC
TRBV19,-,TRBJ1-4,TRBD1,CASSLGSGTGHEKLFF,TGTGCCAGTAGTTTAGGCAGCGGGACAGGGCATGAAAAACTGTTTTTT
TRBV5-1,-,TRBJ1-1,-,CASSLGGGTNTEAFF,TGCGCCAGCAGCCTGGGCGGGGGAACGAACACTGAAGCTTTCTTT
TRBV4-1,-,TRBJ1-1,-,CASSQDQQGRGAEAFF,TGCGCCAGCAGCCAAGACCAGCAGGGCCGGGGGGCGGAAGCTTTCTTT
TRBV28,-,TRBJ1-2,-,CASSLVQPNYGYTF,TGTGCCAGCAGTTTAGTACAACCGAACTATGGCTACACCTTC
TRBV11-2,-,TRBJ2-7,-,CASSSWAGLDSYEQYF,TGTGCCAGCAGCTCGTGGGCCGGACTCGACTCCTACGAGCAGTACTTC
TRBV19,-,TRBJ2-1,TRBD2,CASSTGLAPRGGEEQFF,TGTGCCAGTAGTACGGGACTAGCGCCTCGTGGAGGGGAAGAGCAGTTCTTC
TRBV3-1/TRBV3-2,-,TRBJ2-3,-,CASTRQDLTDTQYF,TGTGCCAGCACCCGACAGGACCTCACAGATACGCAGTATTTT
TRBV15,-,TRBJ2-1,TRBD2,CATSTRTSDRNEQFF,TGTGCCACCAGCACCCGGACTAGCGATAGGAATGAGCAGTTCTTC
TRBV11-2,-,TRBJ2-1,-,CASSLKPTVSSYNEQFF,TGTGCCAGCAGCTTAAAACCGACAGTCAGCTCCTACAATGAGCAGTTCTTC
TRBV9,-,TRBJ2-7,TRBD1,CASSVGDRVYEQYF,TGTGCCAGCAGCGTAGGGGACAGGGTCTACGAGCAGTACTTC
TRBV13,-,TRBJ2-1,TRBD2,CASSSGLASEQFF,TGTGCCAGCAGCTCGGGACTAGCGAGTGAGCAGTTCTTC
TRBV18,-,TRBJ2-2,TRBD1,CASSPRDRDFTGELFF,TGTGCCAGCTCACCACGGGACAGGGATTTCACCGGGGAGCTGTTTTTT
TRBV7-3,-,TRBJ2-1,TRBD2,CASSFWTSGADNEQFF,TGTGCCAGCAGCTTTTGGACTAGCGGGGCCGACAATGAGCAGTTCTTC
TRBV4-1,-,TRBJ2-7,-,CASSQGGENQYF,TGCGCCAGCAGCCAAGGTGGAGAGAACCAGTACTTC
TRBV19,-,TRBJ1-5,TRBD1,CASSYETGGAKPQHF,TGTGCCAGTAGTTACGAAACAGGGGGCGCGAAGCCCCAGCATTTT
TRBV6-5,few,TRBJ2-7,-,CASIPGLMGSYEQYF,TGTGCCAGCATTCCTGGGCTGATGGGTTCCTACGAGCAGTACTTC
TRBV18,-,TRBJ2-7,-,CASSPTSSTRPGEQYF,TGTGCCAGCTCACCAACAAGTTCGACTAGACCGGGCGAGCAGTACTTC
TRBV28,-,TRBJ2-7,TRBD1,CASSSPGQGDEQYF,TGTGCCAGCAGCTCCCCGGGACAGGGTGACGAGCAGTACTTC
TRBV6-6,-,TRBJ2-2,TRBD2,CASSENGGTGELFF,TGTGCCAGCAGTGAGAACGGGGGGACCGGGGAGCTGTTTTTT
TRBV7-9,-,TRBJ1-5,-,CASSLDDRSNQPQHF,TGTGCCAGCAGCTTGGACGACAGGAGTAATCAGCCCCAGCATTTT
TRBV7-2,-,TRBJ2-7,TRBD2,CASSSAGGSAEQYF,TGTGCCAGCAGCTCAGCGGGAGGTTCGGCCGAGCAGTACTTC
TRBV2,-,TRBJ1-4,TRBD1,CASSVWTGYEKLFF,TGTGCCAGCAGTGTTTGGACAGGGTACGAAAAACTGTTTTTT
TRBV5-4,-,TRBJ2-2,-,CASSLGGGGTGELFF,TGTGCCAGCAGCTTGGGGGGAGGGGGCACCGGGGAGCTGTTTTTT
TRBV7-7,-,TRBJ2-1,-,CASSPLEGDNEQFF,TGTGCCAGCAGCCCACTAGAAGGAGACAATGAGCAGTTCTTC
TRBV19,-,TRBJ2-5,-,CASSTRQVQETQYF,TGTGCCAGTAGTACACGACAGGTCCAAGAGACCCAGTACTTC
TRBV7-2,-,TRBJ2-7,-,CASSLGRGSYEQYF,TGTGCCAGCAGCTTAGGTCGCGGGTCCTACGAGCAGTACTTC
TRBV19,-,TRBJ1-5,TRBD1,CASKLIGTGMGQPQHF,TGTGCCAGTAAGCTAATCGGGACAGGGATGGGTCAGCCCCAGCATTTT
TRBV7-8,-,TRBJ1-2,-,CASSLLLNTAGALDPYGYTF,TGTGCCAGCAGCTTATTGTTGAATACGGCAGGGGCCCTCGATCCCTATGGCTACACCTTC
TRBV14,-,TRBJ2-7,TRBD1,CASSQAGTGAYEQYF,TGTGCCAGCAGCCAAGCCGGGACAGGGGCCTACGAGCAGTACTTC
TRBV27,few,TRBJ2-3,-,CASSLSLASDTQYF,TGTGCCAGCAGTTTATCCCTAGCATCAGATACGCAGTATTTT
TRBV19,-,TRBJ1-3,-,CASRYGNTIYF,TGTGCCAGTCGGTATGGAAACACCATATATTTT
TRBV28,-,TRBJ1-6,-,CASSLNSPISPLHF,TGTGCCAGCAGTTTGAACAGTCCAATTTCACCCCTCCACTTT
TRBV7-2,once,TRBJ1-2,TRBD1,CASSLGTGLRGGYTF,TGTGCCAGCAGCTTGGGGACAGGGCTCCGAGGTGGCTACACCTTC
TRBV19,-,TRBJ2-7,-,CASGRGTTYEQYF,TGTGCCAGTGGAAGGGGGACTACCTACGAGCAGTACTTC